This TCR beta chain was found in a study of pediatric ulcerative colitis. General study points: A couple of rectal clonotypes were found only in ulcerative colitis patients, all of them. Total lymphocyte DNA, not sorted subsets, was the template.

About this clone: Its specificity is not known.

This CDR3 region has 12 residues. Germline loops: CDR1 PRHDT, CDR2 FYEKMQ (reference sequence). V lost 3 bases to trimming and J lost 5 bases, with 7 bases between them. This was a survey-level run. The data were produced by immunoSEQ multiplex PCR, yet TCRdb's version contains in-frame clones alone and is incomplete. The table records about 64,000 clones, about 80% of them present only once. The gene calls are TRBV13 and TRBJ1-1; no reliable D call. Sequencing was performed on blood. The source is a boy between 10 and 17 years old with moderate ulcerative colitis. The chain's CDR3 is CASSLGRTEAFF. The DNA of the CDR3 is TGTGCCAGCAGCTTGGGGAGGACTGAAGCTTTCTTT.